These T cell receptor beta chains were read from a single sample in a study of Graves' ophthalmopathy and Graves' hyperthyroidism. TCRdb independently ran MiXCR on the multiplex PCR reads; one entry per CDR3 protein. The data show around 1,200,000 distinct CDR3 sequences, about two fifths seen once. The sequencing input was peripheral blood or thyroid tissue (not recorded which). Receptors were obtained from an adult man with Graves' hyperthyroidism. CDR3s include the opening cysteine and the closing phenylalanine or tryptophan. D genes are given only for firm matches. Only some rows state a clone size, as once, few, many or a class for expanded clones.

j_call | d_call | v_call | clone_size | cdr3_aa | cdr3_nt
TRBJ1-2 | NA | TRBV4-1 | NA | CASSQDPKVWEGYTF | TGCGCCAGCAGCCAAGATCCCAAGGTGTGGGAAGGCTACACCTTC
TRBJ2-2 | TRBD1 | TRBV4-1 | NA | CASKQQGIRNTGELFF | TGCGCCAGCAAACAACAGGGGATTAGGAACACCGGGGAGCTGTTTTTT
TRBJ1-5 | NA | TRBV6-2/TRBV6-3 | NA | CATAGHHQGNQPQHF | TGTGCCACCGCGGGCCATCACCAGGGAAACCAGCCCCAGCATTTT
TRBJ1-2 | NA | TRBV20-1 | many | CSARGALGYTF | TGCAGTGCTAGAGGGGCCCTTGGCTACACCTTC
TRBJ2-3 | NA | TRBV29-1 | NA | CSVTTGTDTQYF | TGCAGCGTAACTACGGGCACAGATACGCAGTATTTT
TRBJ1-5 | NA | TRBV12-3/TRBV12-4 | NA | CASSYGGLNQPQHF | TGTGCCAGCAGTTACGGGGGACTGAACCAGCCCCAGCATTTT
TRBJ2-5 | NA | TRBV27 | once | CASRRLDQETQYF | TGTGCCAGCAGGAGACTAGACCAAGAGACCCAGTACTTC
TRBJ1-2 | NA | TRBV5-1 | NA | CASSVDEARYGYTF | TGCGCCAGCAGCGTTGACGAAGCCCGCTATGGCTACACCTTC
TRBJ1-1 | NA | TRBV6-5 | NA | CASSSRGTGEAFF | TGTGCCAGCAGTTCGCGGGGGACTGGTGAAGCTTTCTTT
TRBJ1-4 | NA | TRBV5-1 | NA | CTSSVGTLTEKLFF | TGCACCAGCAGCGTCGGGACACTTACCGAAAAACTGTTTTTT
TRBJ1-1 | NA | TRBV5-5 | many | CASSLGLGGTEAFF | TGTGCCAGCAGCTTGGGATTGGGTGGCACTGAAGCTTTCTTT
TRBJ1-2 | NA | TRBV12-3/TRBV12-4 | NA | CASSLGHTF | TGTGCCAGCAGCTTAGGCCACACCTTC
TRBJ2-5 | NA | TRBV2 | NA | CASSTPGQMETQYF | TGTGCCAGCAGCACGCCGGGACAAATGGAGACCCAGTACTTC
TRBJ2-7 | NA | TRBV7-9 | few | CASSSADEQYF | TGTGCCAGCAGTTCCGCTGACGAGCAGTACTTC
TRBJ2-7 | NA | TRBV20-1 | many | CSASAQAEQYF | TGCAGTGCTTCCGCCCAGGCCGAGCAGTACTTC
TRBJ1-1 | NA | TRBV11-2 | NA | CASSSLRGGTEAFF | TGTGCCAGCAGCTCGTTGCGGGGGGGCACTGAAGCTTTCTTT
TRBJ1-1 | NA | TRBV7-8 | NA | CASRSGRNTEAFF | TGTGCCAGCAGGTCTGGGCGGAACACTGAAGCTTTCTTT
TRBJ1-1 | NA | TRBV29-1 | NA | CSQDSSKGEAFF | TGCAGCCAAGACAGCTCAAAAGGGGAAGCTTTCTTT
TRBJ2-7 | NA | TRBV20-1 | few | CSYRGQGLFYEQYF | TGCAGTTATCGTGGGCAGGGGCTTTTCTACGAGCAGTACTTC
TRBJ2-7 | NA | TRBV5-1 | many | CASSLVPGPYEQYF | TGCGCCAGCAGCTTGGTTCCAGGACCATACGAGCAGTACTTC
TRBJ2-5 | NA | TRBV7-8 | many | CASSLAQPGTLQKKTQYF | TGTGCCAGCAGCTTAGCGCAACCCGGGACCCTGCAAAAGAAGACCCAGTACTTC
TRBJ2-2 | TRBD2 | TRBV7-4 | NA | CASTAGGGHGELFF | TGTGCCAGCACGGCGGGAGGTGGTCACGGGGAGCTGTTTTTT
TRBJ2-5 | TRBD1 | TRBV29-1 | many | CSVYTGTGLETQYF | TGCAGCGTTTATACCGGGACAGGGCTAGAGACCCAGTACTTC
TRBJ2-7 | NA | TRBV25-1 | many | CASSILTVGEQYF | TGTGCCAGCAGTATCCTTACGGTGGGGGAGCAGTACTTC
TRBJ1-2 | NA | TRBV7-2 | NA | CASRQSTGGGYGYTF | TGTGCCAGCAGACAAAGCACGGGAGGGGGCTATGGCTACACCTTC
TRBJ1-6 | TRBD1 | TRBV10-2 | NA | CASSRGTAGSPLHF | TGCGCCAGCAGTCGCGGGACAGCAGGCTCACCCCTCCACTTT
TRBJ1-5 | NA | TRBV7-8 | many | CASSFGLGGSNQPQHF | TGTGCCAGCAGCTTTGGTTTGGGGGGGAGCAATCAGCCCCAGCATTTT
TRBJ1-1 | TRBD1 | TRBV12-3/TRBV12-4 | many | CASSRTKTGGLTEAFF | TGTGCCAGCAGTCGCACCAAGACAGGGGGACTCACTGAAGCTTTCTTT
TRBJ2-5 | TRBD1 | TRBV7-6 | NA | CASSHGTGGSSMAF | TGTGCCAGCAGCCACGGAACAGGGGGGTCAAGTATGGCATTC
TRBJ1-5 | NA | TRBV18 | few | CASSPSAEQPHHF | TGTGCCAGCTCACCAAGCGCGGAACAGCCCCACCATTTT
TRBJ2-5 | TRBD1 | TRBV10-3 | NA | CAIKPGQGAHETQYF | TGTGCCATCAAGCCGGGACAGGGGGCCCACGAGACCCAGTACTTC
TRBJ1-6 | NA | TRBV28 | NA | CASSLKIGVSSPLHF | TGTGCCAGCAGTTTAAAGATTGGGGTATCCTCACCCCTCCACTTT
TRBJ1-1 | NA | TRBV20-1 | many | CSADWGGTEAFF | TGCAGTGCCGACTGGGGAGGCACTGAAGCTTTCTTT
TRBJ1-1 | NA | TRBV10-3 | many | CAISVQSATEAFF | TGTGCCATCAGTGTGCAGAGTGCCACTGAAGCTTTCTTT
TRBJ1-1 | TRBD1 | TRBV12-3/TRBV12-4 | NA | CASSLGWDRVTEAFF | TGTGCCAGCAGTTTAGGCTGGGACAGGGTCACTGAAGCTTTCTTT
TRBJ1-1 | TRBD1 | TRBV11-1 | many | CASSLEAWTGFFGTEAFF | TGTGCCAGCAGCTTAGAAGCGTGGACAGGGTTTTTTGGCACTGAAGCTTTCTTT
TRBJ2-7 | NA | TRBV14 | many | CASSHQGLRAYEQYF | TGTGCCAGCAGCCATCAAGGTCTGAGAGCCTACGAGCAGTACTTC
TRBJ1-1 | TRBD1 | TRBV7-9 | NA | CASSLAGQGRKAEAFF | TGTGCCAGCAGCTTAGCTGGACAGGGTCGTAAGGCTGAAGCTTTCTTT
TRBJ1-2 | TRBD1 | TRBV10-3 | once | CAISEQDRANYGYTF | TGTGCCATCAGTGAGCAGGACAGGGCTAACTATGGCTACACCTTC
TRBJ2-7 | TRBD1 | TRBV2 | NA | CASSEPGQVFSEQYF | TGTGCCAGCAGCGAGCCGGGACAGGTTTTTAGCGAGCAGTACTTC
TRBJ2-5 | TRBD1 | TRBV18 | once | CASSPKATGQETQYF | TGTGCCAGCTCACCCAAAGCGACAGGGCAAGAGACCCAGTACTTC
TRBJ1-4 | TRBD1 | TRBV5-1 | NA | CASSTSTGGGKLFF | TGCGCCAGCAGTACCTCCACAGGGGGTGGAAAACTGTTTTTT
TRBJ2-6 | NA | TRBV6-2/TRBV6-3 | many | CASSFAGGANVLTF | TGTGCCAGCAGCTTTGCGGGTGGGGCCAACGTCCTGACTTTC
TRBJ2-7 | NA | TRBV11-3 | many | CASSLVGASYEQYF | TGTGCCAGCAGCTTGGTGGGGGCCTCCTACGAGCAGTACTTC
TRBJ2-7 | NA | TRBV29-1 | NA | CSGRRGTYEQYF | TGCAGCGGGAGACGGGGAACCTACGAGCAGTACTTC
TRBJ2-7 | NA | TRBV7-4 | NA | CASSPVGADEQYF | TGTGCCAGCTCACCAGTAGGAGCGGACGAGCAGTACTTC
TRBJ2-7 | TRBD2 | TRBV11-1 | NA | CASSTTSGSMHEQYF | TGTGCCAGCAGCACTACTAGCGGGAGTATGCACGAGCAGTACTTC
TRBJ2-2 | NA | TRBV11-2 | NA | CASSPPLGRNPTGELFF | TGTGCCAGCAGCCCCCCCTTGGGCCGAAACCCCACCGGGGAGCTGTTTTTT
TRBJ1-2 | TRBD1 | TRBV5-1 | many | CASSFVTGGDGYTF | TGCGCCAGCAGCTTCGTGACAGGGGGCGATGGCTACACCTTC
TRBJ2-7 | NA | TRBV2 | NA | CASSPGARQYF | TGTGCCAGCAGCCCCGGGGCACGGCAGTACTTC
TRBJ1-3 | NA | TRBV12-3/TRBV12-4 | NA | CASSFLGQPISGNTIYF | TGTGCCAGCAGTTTCCTGGGGCAGCCCATCTCTGGAAACACCATATATTTT
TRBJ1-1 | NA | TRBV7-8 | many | CASSLEGPSGTEAFF | TGTGCCAGCAGCTTAGAGGGACCGTCGGGCACTGAAGCTTTCTTT
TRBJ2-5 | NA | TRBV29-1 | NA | CSLTAGEETQYF | TGCAGCTTAACGGCGGGTGAGGAGACCCAGTACTTC
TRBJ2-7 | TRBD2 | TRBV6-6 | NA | CASSLRLAGGLFEQYF | TGTGCCAGCAGTTTGCGTCTAGCGGGGGGGCTTTTCGAGCAGTACTTC